A single sample is the source of the 5 T cell receptor beta chains below, sequenced in a study of OX40 agonist ivuxolimab in advanced cancers. Libraries were built with the immunoSEQ multiplex PCR assay. The source is immuneACCESS, and TCRdb retained only in-frame sequences with V and J called. Part of the clones is not carried over; for the studies checked, unresolved V genes explain less than half of this, and the remainder is unexplained. The sample includes around 78,000 clones, with around 86% observed a single time. The ten largest clones represent 0.2% to 0.3% of the sample. Material: CD4+ or CD8+ T cells sorted from blood, obtained in a trial of the OX40 agonist ivuxolimab. Source of these receptors: an adult with an advanced solid tumor such as melanoma, head and neck, liver or kidney cancer.

CDR3 amino acids: CAISALEASLYEQYF. In DNA, the CDR3 is TGTGCCATCAGCGCCTTGGAGGCCTCTCTTTACGAGCAGTACTTC. V gene TRBV10-3 combines with J gene TRBJ2-7, with D possibly matching TRBD2 (5 bases). Germline V gene lookup returns CDR1 ENHRY and CDR2 SYGVKD. The CDR3 sequence is 15 residues long. V was pared by 6 bases and J by 4 bases, with 19 bases between.

The chain combines TRBV7-9 with TRBJ2-5; TRBD2 aligns across 7 bases. Per germline, CDR1 SEHNR and CDR2 FQNEAQ (reference sequence). The V segment lost 5 bases and the J segment 5 bases; nucleotides outside the gene matches: 11. CDR3 length equals 15 residues. CDR3: CASSPLAGVAETQYF. Here the CDR3 DNA reads TGTGCCAGCAGCCCACTTGCGGGAGTAGCGGAGACCCAGTACTTC.

The chain is built from TRBV11-3 and TRBJ1-1; D gene unclear. The germline V gene encodes CDR1 SGHNT and CDR2 YENEEA. This CDR3 has 13 amino acids. Trimming cost V 2 bases and J 1 base, with 5 bases left between them. The CDR3 region is CASSLSGNTEAFF. As DNA, the CDR3 is TGTGCCAGCAGCTTATCTGGGAACACTGAAGCTTTCTTT.

This rearrangement joins TRBV7-9 to TRBJ2-3; TRBD2 aligns across 8 bases. Germline V gene data show CDR1 as SEHNR and CDR2 as FQNEAQ (reference sequence). Trimming removed 2 bases from V and 3 bases from J; junction bases left unmatched: 13. The CDR3 runs 18 residues. The CDR3 spells CASSLRDGGGFGTDTQYF. The CDR3 DNA follows: TGTGCCAGCAGCTTACGGGACGGGGGGGGCTTCGGGACAGATACGCAGTATTTT. Combining the CDR3 with reference TRBV7-9 and TRBJ2-3 gives the whole variable domain DTGVSQNPRHKITKRGQNVTFRCDPISEHNRLYWYRQTLGQGPEFLTYFQNEAQLEKSRLLSDRFSAERPKGSFSTLEIQRTEQGDSAMYLCASSLRDGGGFGTDTQYFGPGTRLTVL.

The V and J genes are TRBV7-2 and TRBJ1-1, with TRBD1 identical over 7 bases. The junction had 12 bases not matched to a gene; V was cut back by 6 bases and J by 5 bases. Germline V gene sequence: CDR1 SGHTA, CDR2 FQGNSA. CDR3 length equals 15 residues. In nucleotides, the CDR3 is TGTGCCAGCAGGGTAGGACAGGTATCGGCGACTGAAGCTTTCTTT. Translated: CASRVGQVSATEAFF.